A selection of T cell receptor beta chains follows, all from one sample in a study of shared clonotypes between healthy human individuals. Here immunoSEQ multiplex PCR was the method, and the copy in TCRdb shows in-frame clones only, minus some. This sample has approximately 2,200,000 clones, with more than 85% found just once. Specimen: naive CD8+ T cells from PBMCs. All receptors come from a young man in good health. Some clones in this sample may be carry-over from other donors' samples. CDR3s include the opening cysteine and the closing phenylalanine or tryptophan.

TRBV28	TRBJ2-1	CASSSRFIRDRGGNEQFF
TRBV13	TRBJ2-3	CASSPNSGGRKYTQYF
TRBV7-9	TRBJ2-1	CASRHGTSLSDEQFF
TRBV4-2	TRBJ1-1	CASSQTREAFF
TRBV27	TRBJ2-6	CASSFVSGANVLTF
TRBV4-1	TRBJ2-1	CASSQDSGGNNEQFF
TRBV9	TRBJ2-3	CASSVEGQSTDTQYF
TRBV9	TRBJ2-7	CASSAPSSYEQYF
TRBV5-4	TRBJ1-2	CASSPRGPPGYTF
TRBV12-5	TRBJ1-3	CARRVPGGPGNTIYF
TRBV27	TRBJ1-2	CASSWGPGGVGGYTF
TRBV4-1	TRBJ1-1	CASSQGRGGHTEAFF
TRBV7-9	TRBJ2-7	CASSLINDEQYF
TRBV28	TRBJ2-7	CASRPTGGSYEQYF
TRBV28	TRBJ2-7	CASSGRGSSYEQYF